These 27 T cell receptor beta chains came from one sample sequenced in a study. TCRdb processed the RT-PCR reads anew with MiXCR; each CDR3 protein has one entry. The profile shows about 680,000 distinct CDR3 sequences, approximately 15% of them singletons. The sample comprised memory CD4+ T cells from blood. The origin of the receptors is a female donor in good health, serving as a healthy control.

This clonotype was recorded a few times. The chain employs TRBV6-6 and TRBJ2-1; D is undetermined. There are 15 residues in the CDR3. V was shortened by 2 bases and J by 5 bases, with 13 bases between the two germline ends. Looked up from germline, CDR1 is MNHNY and CDR2 is SVGAGI (reference sequence). DNA for the CDR3: TGTGCCAGCAGTTACCACGAGACACTTCACAATGAGCAGTTCTTC. Translated: CASSYHETLHNEQFF.

The rearrangement joins TRBV7-6 to TRBJ2-1; 8 bases align to TRBD2. Germline loops: CDR1 SGHVS, CDR2 FNYEAQ. V dropped 1 base and J dropped 9; count of bases not matched to a gene: 8. The CDR3 consists of 15 residues. The CDR3 nucleotides read TGTGCCAGCAGCTTAGGCGGGGGGACGCATCTTGAGCAGTTCTTC. Translating gives CASSLGGGTHLEQFF.

This sequence joins TRBV20-1 and TRBJ2-3; unclear D gene. The V end was cut by 4 bases, the J end by 4 bases, with 9 bases between. Germline CDR1 is DFQATT and CDR2 is SNEGSKA (reference sequence). The CDR3 is 12 residues long. DNA of the CDR3: TGCAGTGCTACAACCGGAGCAGATACGCAGTATTTT. The encoded protein is CSATTGADTQYF.

This clonotype was counted between two and nine times. CDR3 nucleotides: TGTGCCTGGAGCACCGGGACAGGGGATGAAAAACTGTTTTTT. Its protein product is CAWSTGTGDEKLFF. J is TRBJ1-4 and V is TRBV30; 10 positions match TRBD1. J gave up 6 bases and V 3 bases, and 4 bases lay outside the gene matches. Germline V gives CDR1 GTSNPN, CDR2 SVGIG (reference sequence). This CDR3 is built from 14 residues.

There are many counts of this clonotype. J is TRBJ2-7 and V is TRBV7-2; the match to TRBD1 covers 8 bases. The CDR3 covers 18 residues. V trimming: 3 bases; J trimming: 4 bases; junction bases outside the gene matches: 17. Germline V gene lookup returns CDR1 SGHTA and CDR2 FQGNSA. The CDR3: CASSLVAVTGDLLYEQYF. CDR3 nucleotides: TGTGCCAGCAGCTTGGTAGCCGTGACAGGGGACTTACTGTACGAGCAGTACTTC.

This clonotype came up a few times. The chain links TRBV20-1 to TRBJ2-7, with D possibly TRBD2 on 6 matching bases. There are 12 residues in the CDR3. Per the germline V gene, CDR1 is DFQATT and CDR2 is SNEGSKA (reference sequence). The V end was cut by 4 bases, the J end by 4 bases, with 11 bases between. CDR3 residues: CSAMQGGYEQYF. The DNA for the CDR3 is TGCAGTGCTATGCAGGGAGGTTACGAGCAGTACTTC.

Many counts were recorded for this clonotype. This sequence joins TRBV6-2 or TRBV6-3 and TRBJ2-5; D is perhaps TRBD2 (6 bases). The CDR3 sequence is 16 residues long. Germline V gene sequence: CDR1 MNHEY, CDR2 SVGEGT. Trimming shortened V by 0 bases and J by 1 base, and 12 bases separated the two germline ends. The DNA of the CDR3 is TGTGCCAGCAGTTACTCGATGGGACTCATCCAAGAGACCCAGTACTTC. This translates into CASSYSMGLIQETQYF.

This clonotype was picked up many times. V is TRBV10-3 and J is TRBJ1-5; 9 bases match TRBD1. V was clipped by 10 bases and J by 5 bases; unmatched bases: 6. The CDR3 is 13 amino acids. CDR1 is ENHRY, CDR2 SYGVKD, per germline. CDR3 DNA sequence: TGTGCCACCTCTACAGGGGGCGATCAGCCCCAGCATTTT. The encoded protein is CATSTGGDQPQHF.

The V call is TRBV15, the J call TRBJ1-1, with D uncertain. V lost 0 bases and J lost 4, with 9 bases in between. The CDR3 contains 14 residues. CDR1 and CDR2 (germline): LNHNV, YYDKDF (reference sequence). CDR3 amino acids: CATSRDNRGTEAFF. The CDR3 DNA reads as TGTGCCACCAGCAGAGATAACCGGGGCACTGAAGCTTTCTTT.

This clonotype was found many times. The chain employs TRBV7-2 and TRBJ2-2, with D maybe TRBD1 (6 bases). The CDR3 is 15 residues long. Trimming stripped 5 bases from V and 0 bases from J, with 10 bases between. Germline V gene lookup returns CDR1 SGHTA and CDR2 FQGNSA. CDR3 sequence: CASSAGVTNTGELFF. As DNA, the CDR3 is TGTGCCAGCAGCGCAGGGGTGACGAACACCGGGGAGCTGTTTTTT.

The chain is built from TRBV6-4 and TRBJ2-1; 11 bases map to TRBD2. Germline-derived CDR1 and CDR2 are MRHNA and SNTAGT. V shed 5 bases and J 0 bases; nucleotides not matched to a gene: 9. The length of the CDR3 is 18 residues. The CDR3 DNA follows: TGTGCCAGCAGTCGCCCCTCTAGCGGGGGGAGCTCCTACAATGAGCAGTTCTTC. Encoded protein: CASSRPSSGGSSYNEQFF.

There are many counts of this clonotype. V is TRBV20-1 and J is TRBJ2-1, with 16 bases that match TRBD2. V dropped 4 bases and J dropped 7; count of bases not matched to a gene: 4. Looked up from germline, CDR1 is DFQATT and CDR2 is SNEGSKA (reference sequence). The CDR3 runs 15 residues. Here the CDR3 DNA reads TGCAGTGCTACCGGGACTAGCGGGAGGGGGAATGAGCAGTTCTTC. Translated, it gives CSATGTSGRGNEQFF.

This clonotype was counted a single time. The chain recombines TRBV15 with TRBJ2-1, with D unclear. The germline V gene encodes CDR1 LNHNV and CDR2 YYDKDF (reference sequence). V dropped 0 bases and J dropped 4 bases, with 10 bases sitting between them. This CDR3 region has 15 residues. The CDR3 is CATSRDRWEYNEQFF. The CDR3 nucleotides read TGTGCCACCAGCAGAGATAGGTGGGAATACAATGAGCAGTTCTTC. Full variable domain (rest looked up from reference TRBV15 and TRBJ2-1): DAMVIQNPRYQVTQFGKPVTLSCSQTLNHNVMYWYQQKSSQAPKLLFHYYDKDFNNEADTPDNFQSRRPNTSFCFLDIRSPGLGDTAMYLCATSRDRWEYNEQFFGPGTRLTVL.

This clonotype occurred many times. The gene calls are TRBV9 and TRBJ2-5, with 7 bases that match TRBD1. CDR1 SGDLS and CDR2 YYNGEE come from the germline V gene. The CDR3 totals 16 residues. V lost 2 bases to trimming and J lost 2 bases; unmatched junction nucleotides: 9. The CDR3 sequence: CASSVGTARLQETQYF. Written as DNA, the CDR3 is TGTGCCAGCAGCGTCGGGACAGCTAGATTACAAGAGACCCAGTACTTC.

The chain uses TRBV5-1 and TRBJ2-7, with 12 positions matching TRBD2. Germline loops: CDR1 SGHRS, CDR2 YFSETQ. V lost 7 bases, J lost 4 bases, and 12 bases stayed unmatched. This CDR3 comprises 16 residues. Here the CDR3 reads CASYVGWTSGNYEQYF. CDR3 DNA: TGCGCCAGCTATGTGGGCTGGACTAGCGGGAATTACGAGCAGTACTTC.

This clonotype showed up just a few times. The chain employs TRBV5-4 and TRBJ1-2; D ambiguous. The CDR3 sequence is 12 residues long. V was pared by 4 bases and J by 8 bases, with 12 bases between. Per germline, CDR1 SGHNT and CDR2 YYREEE (reference sequence). Here the CDR3 reads CASSVESRGYTF. DNA for the CDR3: TGTGCCAGCAGCGTGGAATCTAGGGGCTACACCTTC.

The CDR3 spells CASRTRALSNQPQHF. CDR3 DNA sequence: TGTGCCAGTAGGACCAGGGCCTTGAGCAATCAGCCCCAGCATTTT. This chain connects TRBV9 to TRBJ1-5, with D possibly being TRBD1 (5 bases). Germline assignment: CDR1 SGDLS and CDR2 YYNGEE. The CDR3 spans 15 residues. The V and J ends lost 8 bases and 1 base respectively, with 16 bases between them. Looking up the rest from reference TRBV9 and TRBJ1-5 gives the full variable domain: DSGVTQTPKHLITATGQRVTLRCSPRSGDLSVYWYQQSLDQGLQFLIQYYNGEERAKGNILERFSAQQFPDLHSELNLSSLELGDSALYFCASRTRALSNQPQHFGDGTRLSIL.

The chain couples TRBV12-3 or TRBV12-4 to TRBJ2-1; 8 bases fit TRBD1. The CDR3 has 16 residues. The V and J ends lost 8 bases and 6 bases, in that order; junction bases with no gene match: 15. CDR3 in DNA: TGTGCCAGCGGAGATACAACAGGGGGGTTATTCAATGAGCAGTTCTTC. The encoded protein is CASGDTTGGLFNEQFF.

A few counts support this clonotype. This chain joins TRBV24-1 and TRBJ2-1, with D possibly being TRBD2 (5 bases). CDR1 KGHDR and CDR2 SFDVKD come from the germline V gene. CDR3 length: 14 residues. Trimming took off 3 bases at V and 8 bases at J, with 13 bases between the two ends. CDR3 region: CATSDINAGDEQFF. CDR3 nucleotides: TGTGCCACCAGTGATATAAATGCGGGCGATGAGCAGTTCTTC.

The chain is built from TRBV6-1 and TRBJ1-1; maybe TRBD1 (6 bases). CDR3 size: 12 residues. CDR1 and CDR2 from the germline V gene are MNHNS and SASEGT. Trimming cost V 2 bases and J 12 bases, with 13 bases left between them. This CDR3 reads CASSEPGQKSFF. The DNA for the CDR3 is TGTGCCAGCAGTGAACCGGGACAAAAATCTTTCTTT.

In nucleotides, the CDR3 is TGTGCCAGCTCGGGGGACCTCGCGAGGACTGAAGCTTTCTTT. Its translation is CASSGDLARTEAFF. The chain recombines TRBV18 with TRBJ1-1, with a tentative D call TRBD1 (5 bases). Trimming took 6 bases from V and 5 from J, leaving 16 bases between them. The V gene's germline CDR1 is KGHSH and CDR2 LQKENI. The length of the CDR3 is 14 residues.

This clonotype was detected a few times. The chain is built from TRBV28 and TRBJ1-5, with no clear D. The CDR3 totals 16 residues. From germline, CDR1 is MDHEN and CDR2 SYDVKM. The V and J ends lost 5 bases and 1 base respectively, with 15 bases between them. The CDR3 reads CASSPPWGQSNQPQHF. The CDR3 region has the DNA TGTGCCAGCAGTCCGCCTTGGGGTCAAAGCAATCAGCCCCAGCATTTT.

In its sample, this clonotype was seen many times. This chain links TRBV6-5 with TRBJ2-5, with D unclear. Germline CDR1 is MNHEY and CDR2 is SVGAGI. The ends were cut back, 0 bases at V and 5 bases at J, with 19 bases in the middle. The CDR3 runs 17 residues. The CDR3: CASSYSSLGGEGETQYF. CDR3 DNA: TGTGCCAGCAGTTACTCGAGCCTTGGCGGAGAAGGGGAGACCCAGTACTTC.

This clonotype came up many times. V and J are TRBV24-1 and TRBJ1-3; D is ambiguous. Trimming removed 4 bases at V and 3 bases at J, with 9 bases between. Germline values: CDR1 KGHDR, CDR2 SFDVKD. This CDR3 has 14 amino acids. CDR3 DNA sequence: TGTGCCACCAGTGACCCGACGGTTGGAAACACCATATATTTT. Translating gives CATSDPTVGNTIYF.

This clonotype occurred many times. CDR3 DNA sequence: TGCAGTCTCCCCCCCCAGACTAGCAGCCCAGAGACCCAGTACTTC. Protein: CSLPPQTSSPETQYF. The chain is built from TRBV20-1 and TRBJ2-5; TRBD2 matches at 7 bases. Trimming took 8 bases from V and 4 from J; bases not matched to a gene: 16. This CDR3 has 15 residues. The germline V gene has CDR1 DFQATT and CDR2 SNEGSKA (reference sequence).

This clonotype was seen repeatedly, ten times or more. The chain employs TRBV6-5 and TRBJ1-1; 8 bases line up with TRBD1. CDR3 length: 16 residues. The V gene end was trimmed by 5 bases and the J gene end by 10 bases; junction bases not matched to a gene: 18. CDR1 is MNHEY and CDR2 is SVGAGI in the germline V gene. The CDR3 nucleotides read TGTGCCAGCAGTCCCGGGACAGGCGCGGTGGTTGGTGGAGCTTTCTTT. Its translation is CASSPGTGAVVGGAFF.

This chain connects TRBV11-3 to TRBJ1-1; 7 nucleotides align to TRBD1. CDR3 length equals 15 residues. V lost 1 base, J lost 4 bases, and 6 bases stayed unmatched. Germline V gene data show CDR1 as SGHNT and CDR2 as YENEEA. The CDR3 reads CASSLGTTGSTEAFF. Written as DNA, the CDR3 is TGTGCCAGCAGCTTAGGTACGACAGGGTCCACTGAAGCTTTCTTT.